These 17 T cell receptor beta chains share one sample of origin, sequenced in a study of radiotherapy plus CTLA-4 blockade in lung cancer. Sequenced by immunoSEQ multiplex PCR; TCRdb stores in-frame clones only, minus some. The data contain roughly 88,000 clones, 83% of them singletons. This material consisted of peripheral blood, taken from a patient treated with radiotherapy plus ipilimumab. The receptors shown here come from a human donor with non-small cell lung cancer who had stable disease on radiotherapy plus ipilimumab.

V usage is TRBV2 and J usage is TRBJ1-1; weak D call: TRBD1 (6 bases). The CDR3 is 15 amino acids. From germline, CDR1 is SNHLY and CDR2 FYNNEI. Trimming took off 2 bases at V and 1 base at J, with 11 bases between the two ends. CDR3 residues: CASSERGLANTEAFF. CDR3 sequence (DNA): TGTGCCAGCAGTGAACGGGGGCTGGCGAACACTGAAGCTTTCTTT.

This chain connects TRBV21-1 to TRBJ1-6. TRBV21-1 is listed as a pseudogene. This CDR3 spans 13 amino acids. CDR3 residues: CASRRVGVSPLHF. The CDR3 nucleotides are TGTGCCAGTAGAAGGGTTGGTGTTTCACCCCTCCACTTT.

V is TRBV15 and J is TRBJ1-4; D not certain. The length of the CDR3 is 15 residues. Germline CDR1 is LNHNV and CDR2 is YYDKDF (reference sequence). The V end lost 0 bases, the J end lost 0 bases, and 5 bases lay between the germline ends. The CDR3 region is CATSRDLATNEKLFF. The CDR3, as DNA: TGTGCCACCAGCAGAGATCTCGCAACTAATGAAAAACTGTTTTTT. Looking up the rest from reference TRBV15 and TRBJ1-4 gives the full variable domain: DAMVIQNPRYQVTQFGKPVTLSCSQTLNHNVMYWYQQKSSQAPKLLFHYYDKDFNNEADTPDNFQSRRPNTSFCFLDIRSPGLGDTAMYLCATSRDLATNEKLFFGSGTQLSVL.

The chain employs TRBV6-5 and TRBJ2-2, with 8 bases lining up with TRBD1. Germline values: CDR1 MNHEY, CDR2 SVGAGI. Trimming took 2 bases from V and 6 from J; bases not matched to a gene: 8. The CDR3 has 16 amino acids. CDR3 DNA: TGTGCCAGCAGTTACGATGGCAGGGGGCGGTCCGGGGAGCTGTTTTTT. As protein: CASSYDGRGRSGELFF.

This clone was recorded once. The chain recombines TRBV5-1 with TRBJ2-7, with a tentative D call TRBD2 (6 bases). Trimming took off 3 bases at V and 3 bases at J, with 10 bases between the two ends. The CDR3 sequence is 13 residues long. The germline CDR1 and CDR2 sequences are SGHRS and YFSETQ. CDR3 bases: TGCGCCAGCAGCTGGGACTTTGTCTACGAGCAGTACTTC. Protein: CASSWDFVYEQYF.

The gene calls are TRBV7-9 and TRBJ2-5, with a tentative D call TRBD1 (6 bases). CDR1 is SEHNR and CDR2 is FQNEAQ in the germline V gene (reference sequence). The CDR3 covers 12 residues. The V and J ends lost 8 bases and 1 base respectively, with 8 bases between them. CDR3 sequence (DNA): TGTGCCAGCGGGGACACCCAAGAGACCCAGTACTTC. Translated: CASGDTQETQYF. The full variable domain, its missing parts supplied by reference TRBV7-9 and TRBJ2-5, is DTGVSQNPRHKITKRGQNVTFRCDPISEHNRLYWYRQTLGQGPEFLTYFQNEAQLEKSRLLSDRFSAERPKGSFSTLEIQRTEQGDSAMYLCASGDTQETQYFGPGTRLLVL.

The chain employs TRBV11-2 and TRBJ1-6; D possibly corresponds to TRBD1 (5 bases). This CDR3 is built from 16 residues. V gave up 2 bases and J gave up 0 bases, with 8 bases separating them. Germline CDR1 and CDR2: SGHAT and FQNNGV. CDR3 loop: CASSLNQGSYNSPLHF. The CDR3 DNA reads TGTGCCAGCAGCTTAAACCAGGGCTCCTATAATTCACCCCTCCACTTT.

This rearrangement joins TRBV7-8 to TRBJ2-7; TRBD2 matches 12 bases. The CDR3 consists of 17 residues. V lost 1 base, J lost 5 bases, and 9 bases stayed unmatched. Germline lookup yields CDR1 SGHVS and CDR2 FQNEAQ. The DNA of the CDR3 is TGTGCCAGCAGCTTAGTTACTAGCGGGAGGAAGGGGGACGAGCAGTACTTC. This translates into CASSLVTSGRKGDEQYF.

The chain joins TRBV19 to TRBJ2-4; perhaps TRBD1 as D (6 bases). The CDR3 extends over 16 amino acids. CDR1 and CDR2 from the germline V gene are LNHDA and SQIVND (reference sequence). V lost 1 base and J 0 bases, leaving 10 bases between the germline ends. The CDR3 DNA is TGTGCCAGTAGTATAGGTCCAGGGGTAGCCAAAAACATTCAGTACTTC. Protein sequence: CASSIGPGVAKNIQYF.

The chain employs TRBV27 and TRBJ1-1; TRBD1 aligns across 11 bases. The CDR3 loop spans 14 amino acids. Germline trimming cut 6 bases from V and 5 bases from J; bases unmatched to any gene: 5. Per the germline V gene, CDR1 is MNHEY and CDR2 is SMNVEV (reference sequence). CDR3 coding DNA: TGTGCCAGCAGGGGACAGGGGGGACCTACTGAAGCTTTCTTT. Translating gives CASRGQGGPTEAFF.

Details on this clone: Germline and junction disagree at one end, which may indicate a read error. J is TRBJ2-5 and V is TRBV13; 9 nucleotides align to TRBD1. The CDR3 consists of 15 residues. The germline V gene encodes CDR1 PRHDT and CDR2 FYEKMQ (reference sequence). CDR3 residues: CANSQGQGRRETQYF. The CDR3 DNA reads TGTGCCAACAGCCAAGGACAGGGGAGAAGAGAGACCCAGTACTTC.

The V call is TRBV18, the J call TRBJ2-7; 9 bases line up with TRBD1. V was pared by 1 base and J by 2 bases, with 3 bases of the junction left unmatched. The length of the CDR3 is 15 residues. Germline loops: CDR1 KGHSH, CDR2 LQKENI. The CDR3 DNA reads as TGTGCCAGCTCACCACAGAGGACAGGGGCCTACGAGCAGTACTTC. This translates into CASSPQRTGAYEQYF. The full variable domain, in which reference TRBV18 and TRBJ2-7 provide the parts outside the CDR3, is NAGVMQNPRHLVRRRGQEARLRCSPMKGHSHVYWYRQLPEEGLKFMVYLQKENIIDESGMPKERFSAEFPKEGPSILRIQQVVRGDSAAYFCASSPQRTGAYEQYFGPGTRLTVT.

The CDR3 here is CASSQDSRQSGYGYTF. In DNA, the CDR3 is TGTGCCAGCAGCCAAGATTCGCGGCAAAGCGGCTATGGCTACACCTTC. The chain uses TRBV14 and TRBJ1-2, with D hard to call. This CDR3 is 16 amino acids long. Germline loops: CDR1 SGHDN, CDR2 FVKESK. The germline V and J ends were trimmed by 0 bases and 4 bases, with 15 bases remaining between them. Full variable domain (missing parts from reference TRBV14 and TRBJ1-2): EAGVTQFPSHSVIEKGQTVTLRCDPISGHDNLYWYRRVMGKEIKFLLHFVKESKQDESGMPNNRFLAERTGGTYSTLKVQPAELEDSGVYFCASSQDSRQSGYGYTFGSGTRLTVV.

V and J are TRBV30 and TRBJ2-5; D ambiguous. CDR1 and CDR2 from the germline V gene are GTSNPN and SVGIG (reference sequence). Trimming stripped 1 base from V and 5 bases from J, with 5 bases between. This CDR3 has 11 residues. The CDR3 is CAWSALETQYF. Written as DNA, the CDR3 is TGTGCCTGGAGTGCTTTGGAGACCCAGTACTTC.

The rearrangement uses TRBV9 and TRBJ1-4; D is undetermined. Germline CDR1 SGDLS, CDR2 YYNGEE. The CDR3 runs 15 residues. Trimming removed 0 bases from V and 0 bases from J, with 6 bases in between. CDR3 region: CASSVGTATNEKLFF. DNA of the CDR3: TGTGCCAGCAGCGTAGGTACAGCAACTAATGAAAAACTGTTTTTT.

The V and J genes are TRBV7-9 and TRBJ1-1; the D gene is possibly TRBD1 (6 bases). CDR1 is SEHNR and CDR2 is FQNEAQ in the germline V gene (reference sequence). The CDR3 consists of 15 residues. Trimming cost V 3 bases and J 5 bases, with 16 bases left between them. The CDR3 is CASSFLQGQGTEAFF. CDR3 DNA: TGTGCCAGCAGCTTTTTACAGGGTCAAGGGACTGAAGCTTTCTTT.

The CDR3 loop reads CAAHRDGYNEQFF. CDR3 DNA sequence: TGTGCCGCCCACCGGGACGGCTACAATGAGCAGTTCTTC. The chain joins TRBV6-6 to TRBJ2-1, with D possibly being TRBD1 or TRBD2 (5 bases each). Germline lookup yields CDR1 MNHNY and CDR2 SVGAGI (reference sequence). The ends were cut back, 11 bases at V and 3 bases at J, with 14 bases in the middle. This CDR3 has 13 amino acids.